A single sample gave rise to the 21 T cell receptor beta chains below, sequenced in a study of T cells in Graves' hyperthyroidism and ophthalmopathy. Researchers amplified the TCR beta CDR3 regions from RNA transcripts. The HTBI primer set drove a first-round RT-PCR of the TCR CDR3. TCRdb re-called the multiplex PCR reads through MiXCR, storing one row per CDR3 protein. The sample lists 37,000 or so distinct CDR3 sequences; under 60% were seen once. The sequenced material came from blood. The receptors derive from a middle-aged man with Graves' ophthalmopathy.

This chain uses TRBV20-1 with TRBJ2-7, with 7 positions matching TRBD1. The CDR3 covers 12 residues. With 3 bases clipped from V and 3 bases from J, the junction kept 2 bases outside the gene matches. Germline V CDR1 and CDR2: DFQATT, SNEGSKA (reference sequence). This chain's CDR3 is CSARGQIYEQYF. In nucleotides, the CDR3 is TGCAGTGCTAGGGGACAGATCTACGAGCAGTACTTC.

At least ten counts were recorded for this clonotype. J is TRBJ1-1 and V is TRBV3-1, with D uncertain. Germline V gene data show CDR1 as LGHDT and CDR2 as YNNKEL (reference sequence). The CDR3 has 14 amino acids. The germline V and J ends were trimmed by 1 base and 3 bases, with 9 bases remaining between them. For the CDR3, the DNA is TGTGCCAGCAGCCAAGGGGCCGGCCACACTGAAGCTTTCTTT. It is translated as CASSQGAGHTEAFF.

The chain links TRBV20-1 to TRBJ1-6; D gene ambiguous. The CDR3 has 10 residues. The germline V and J ends were trimmed by 3 bases and 11 bases, with 5 bases remaining between them. Germline-derived CDR1 and CDR2 are DFQATT and SNEGSKA (reference sequence). The CDR3 protein is CSASRAPLHF. CDR3 nucleotides: TGCAGTGCTAGTAGGGCACCCCTCCACTTT.

V and J are TRBV5-4 and TRBJ2-1; 7 bases line up with TRBD1. The CDR3 loop spans 14 amino acids. Germline V gives CDR1 SGHNT, CDR2 YYREEE (reference sequence). V lost 0 bases and J lost 5; bases outside the gene matches: 2. The CDR3 sequence is CASSLGGQHNEQFF. CDR3 DNA sequence: TGTGCCAGCAGCTTGGGGGGACAGCACAATGAGCAGTTCTTC.

This clonotype showed up just a few times. This chain uses TRBV10-3 with TRBJ2-1; D remains unclear. Trimming shortened V by 11 bases and J by 6 bases, and 14 bases separated the two germline ends. CDR1 is ENHRY, CDR2 SYGVKD, per germline. This CDR3 is built from 12 residues. The CDR3 loop reads CALSPSGNEQFF. CDR3 bases: TGTGCCCTCTCTCCTTCGGGCAATGAGCAGTTCTTC.

Sample share makes this clonotype medium-sized. J is TRBJ2-3 and V is TRBV5-1, with 8 bases aligning to TRBD2. The CDR3 runs 15 residues. The V and J ends lost 1 base and 4 bases, in that order; junction bases with no gene match: 5. The germline gives CDR1 SGHRS, CDR2 YFSETQ. CDR3 in amino acids: CASSLTSGSPDTQYF. For the CDR3, the DNA is TGCGCCAGCAGCTTGACCAGCGGGAGTCCAGATACGCAGTATTTT.

As concerns this clonotype: A read error is possible here, since a much larger clone lies one base away. This chain connects TRBV25-1 to TRBJ1-4; D perhaps matches TRBD1 (6 bases). The germline V gene encodes CDR1 MGHDK and CDR2 SYGVNS. This CDR3 has 15 amino acids. In DNA, the CDR3 is TGTGCCAGCAGTCACCGCATCGCCTCAGGGGAAAAACTGTCTTTT. Translation: CASSHRIASGEKLSF.

This clonotype is labeled as medium-sized. V usage is TRBV29-1 and J usage is TRBJ2-3; 7 bases map to TRBD1. Per the germline V gene, CDR1 is SQVTM and CDR2 is ANQGSEA. J lost 3 bases, V lost 4 bases, and 4 bases had no gene match. The CDR3 is made up of 13 amino acids. CDR3 residues: CSVGPGGTDTQYF. CDR3 nucleotides: TGCAGCGTTGGACCAGGGGGAACAGATACGCAGTATTTT.

The sample holds a few counts of this clonotype. The rearrangement joins TRBV10-3 to TRBJ1-4; no firm D call. The CDR3 totals 16 residues. V lost 4 bases to trimming and J lost 4 bases, with 16 bases between them. Germline values: CDR1 ENHRY, CDR2 SYGVKD. CDR3 sequence: CAISGNSQRNNEKLFF. CDR3 nucleotides: TGTGCCATCAGTGGCAACTCACAAAGAAATAATGAAAAACTGTTTTTT.

This clonotype appeared once. An end of the junction differs from the germline gene, which may be a read error. The gene calls are TRBV10-3 and TRBJ1-1; D is possibly TRBD1 (6 bases). CDR1 is ENHRY, CDR2 SYGVKD, per germline. The CDR3 extends over 9 amino acids. The DNA of the CDR3 is TGTGCCATCAGTAAACAGGGAGAATTT. Amino acids: CAISKQGEF.

A remark on this clonotype: A much more abundant neighbour one base away suggests this may be a read error. The rearrangement uses TRBV28 and TRBJ2-7; D is unclear. CDR3 length equals 14 residues. Germline V lookup: CDR1 MDHEN, CDR2 SYDVKM. V was cut by 2 bases and J by 6 bases, with 14 bases left in between. The chain's CDR3 is CASSLQAATREQYF. The CDR3 DNA reads TGTGCCAGCAGTTTACAGGCCGCAACCCGCGAGCAGTACTTC.

With regard to this clonotype: It is likely a read error, because the conserved phenylalanine at the end of the CDR3 is missing. It is unclear where the CDR3 begins or ends on the DNA, so no DNA is shown, and the CDR3 is as TCRdb lists it. This chain links TRBV6-6 with TRBJ1-5. The germline V gene encodes CDR1 MNHNY and CDR2 SVGAGI (reference sequence). The CDR3 has 11 residues if both end residues are counted. The CDR3 loop is CASSPGTSGKV.

This clonotype was counted at least ten times. This chain uses TRBV28 with TRBJ1-5; D remains unclear. CDR3 length: 12 residues. Germline V lookup: CDR1 MDHEN, CDR2 SYDVKM. CDR3: CGSQGPNQPQHF. The CDR3 DNA follows: TGTGGTTCCCAAGGCCCCAATCAGCCCCAGCATTTT.

This clonotype came up many times. The chain recombines TRBV3-1 with TRBJ2-5; the match to TRBD1 covers 7 bases. CDR3 length: 13 residues. In germline, CDR1 is LGHDT, CDR2 YNNKEL (reference sequence). J lost 7 bases, V lost 3 bases, and 5 bases had no gene match. The CDR3: CASSQTGIVTQYF. CDR3 in DNA: TGTGCCAGCAGCCAGACAGGGATAGTGACCCAGTACTTC.

In this sample, this clonotype turned up many times. The chain couples TRBV19 to TRBJ2-6, with 9 bases matching TRBD1. CDR3 size: 16 residues. Per germline, CDR1 LNHDA and CDR2 SQIVND (reference sequence). V lost 7 bases and J lost 3; bases outside the gene matches: 7. In DNA, the CDR3 is TGTGCCAGTACCCCTCACAGGGGGCGTGGGGCCAACGTCCTGACTTTC. Translation gives CASTPHRGRGANVLTF.

This clonotype was counted many times. The chain links TRBV28 to TRBJ1-5, with D unresolved. The CDR3 contains 14 residues. V lost 7 bases and J 5 bases, leaving 15 bases between the germline ends. The germline CDR1 and CDR2 sequences are MDHEN and SYDVKM. The CDR3 bases are TGTGCCAGCATTACTGACCCCGGAGATCAGCCCCAGCATTTT. Its translation is CASITDPGDQPQHF.

CDR3 region: CAIGPTGEGQPQHF. The CDR3 DNA follows: TGTGCCATCGGACCGACAGGGGAAGGGCAGCCCCAGCATTTT. This chain connects TRBV10-3 to TRBJ1-5, with 8 bases aligning to TRBD1. This CDR3 region has 14 residues. V shed 8 bases and J 7 bases; nucleotides not matched to a gene: 10. Germline CDR1 ENHRY, CDR2 SYGVKD.

A word on this clonotype: As the CDR3 is not closed by the conserved phenylalanine or tryptophan, this likely results from a read error. The rearrangement uses TRBV5-6 and TRBJ1-1, with 10 bases that match TRBD1. CDR3 size: 18 residues. Germline CDR1 reads SGHDT; CDR2 reads YYEEEE. The CDR3 reads CASSSYCLLGQGVGEAFS. CDR3 nucleotides: TGCGCCAGCAGCTCCTATTGCTTATTAGGACAGGGGGTTGGTGAAGCTTTCTCT.

This chain connects TRBV20-1 to TRBJ2-1; tentative D call: TRBD1 (5 bases). Deletions cut 0 bases from V and 9 bases from J, with 15 bases between. The germline gives CDR1 DFQATT, CDR2 SNEGSKA (reference sequence). This CDR3 spans 14 amino acids. CDR3 nucleotides: TGCAGTGCTAGAGACCTGAGAGACAGCGCTGAGCAGTTCTTC. Its translation is CSARDLRDSAEQFF.

The CDR3 DNA follows: TGCAGTGCCGACGGGGGGAGCGGGAGCGCGGGCGAGCAGTACTTC. Amino acid sequence: CSADGGSGSAGEQYF. The chain recombines TRBV20-1 with TRBJ2-7; 8 bases are shared with TRBD2. The ends lost 6 bases at V and 6 bases at J; junction bases unmatched: 16. This CDR3 comprises 15 residues. CDR1 and CDR2 (germline): DFQATT, SNEGSKA (reference sequence).

The rearrangement uses TRBV6-5 and TRBJ1-1; 7 bases align to TRBD1. This CDR3 region has 17 residues. Germline V gene data show CDR1 as MNHEY and CDR2 as SVGAGI. J was trimmed by 7 bases and V by 0 bases; bases with no gene match: 14. CDR3 sequence: CASSYSPRYRGTNEAFF. The CDR3, as DNA: TGTGCCAGCAGTTACTCTCCGCGATACAGGGGCACAAATGAAGCTTTCTTT.